Listed here are 11 T cell receptor beta chains from one sample, sequenced in a study of cytomegalovirus exposure and HLA in healthy donors. 13 Jbeta primers and 60 Vbeta primers were used for the PCR. Some clones are missing from TCRdb's copy, which holds only in-frame ones; the method was immunoSEQ multiplex PCR. The table includes around 170,000 clones, about 82% detected once. Input material: PBMCs. The receptors derive from a woman between 25 and 40 years old in good health and CMV-seronegative.

The CDR3 region has the DNA TGTGCCAGCAGCGACAGGCCGAACACTGAAGCTTTCTTT. Amino acid sequence: CASSDRPNTEAFF. The chain carries TRBV6-5 and TRBJ1-1; D perhaps matches TRBD1 (6 bases). CDR3 size: 13 residues. Per germline, CDR1 MNHEY and CDR2 SVGAGI. V was clipped by 6 bases and J by 1 base, with 9 bases between them.

This chain connects TRBV10-3 to TRBJ2-1; 9 positions match TRBD2. The V segment lost 7 bases and the J segment 9 bases; nucleotides outside the gene matches: 7. Germline V gene sequence: CDR1 ENHRY, CDR2 SYGVKD. This CDR3 spans 13 amino acids. In DNA, the CDR3 is TGTGCCATCACTAAGCGGGGGGCAGGTGAGCAGTTCTTC. This sequence encodes CAITKRGAGEQFF.

This chain connects TRBV5-1 to TRBJ2-7, with D possibly TRBD1 on 6 matching bases. Germline V CDR1 and CDR2: SGHRS, YFSETQ. There are 14 residues in the CDR3. V dropped 4 bases and J dropped 3 bases, with 14 bases sitting between them. The CDR3 coding sequence is TGCGCCAGCAGCCAAAGGGGGAATGACTACGAGCAGTACTTC. Its translation is CASSQRGNDYEQYF.

This rearrangement joins TRBV10-3 to TRBJ1-5, with 8 bases matching TRBD1. This CDR3 has 14 amino acids. Germline values: CDR1 ENHRY, CDR2 SYGVKD. With 6 bases clipped from V and 2 bases from J, the junction kept 3 bases outside the gene matches. CDR3 sequence (DNA): TGTGCCATCAGCCCAGGGGGCGGCAATCAGCCCCAGCATTTT. It yields the protein CAISPGGGNQPQHF.

This clone was seen a handful of times. This chain connects TRBV7-6 to TRBJ1-4; D is unresolved. The V gene lost 4 bases and the J gene lost 7 bases, with 16 bases spanning the gap. Germline V CDR1 and CDR2: SGHVS, FNYEAQ. This CDR3 has 15 residues. The CDR3 DNA is TGTGCCAGCAGCTCAGGACCGCCCGGAGGTGAAAAACTGTTTTTT. This codes for CASSSGPPGGEKLFF. Drawing the rest from reference TRBV7-6 and TRBJ1-4, the complete variable domain is GAGVSQSPRYKVTKRGQDVALRCDPISGHVSLYWYRQALGQGPEFLTYFNYEAQQDKSGLPNDRFSAERPEGSISTLTIQRTEQRDSAMYRCASSSGPPGGEKLFFGSGTQLSVL.

The chain joins TRBV9 to TRBJ1-5, with TRBD1 matching 8 bases. The CDR3 is made up of 15 amino acids. Germline V gives CDR1 SGDLS, CDR2 YYNGEE. V shed 4 bases and J 0 bases; nucleotides not matched to a gene: 3. The CDR3 bases are TGTGCCAGCAGCCCCGGACAGGGTAGCAATCAGCCCCAGCATTTT. Protein product: CASSPGQGSNQPQHF.

J is TRBJ1-5 and V is TRBV15, with 9 bases that match TRBD1. This CDR3 comprises 15 residues. In germline, CDR1 is LNHNV, CDR2 YYDKDF (reference sequence). V lost 1 base and J lost 10; bases outside the gene matches: 8. The CDR3 sequence is CATSRATGGDLPQHF. CDR3 nucleotides: TGTGCCACCAGCAGAGCAACAGGGGGCGACTTACCCCAGCATTTT.

The CDR3: CASSVTSQGAEDTQYF. The CDR3 nucleotides read TGTGCCAGCAGCGTTACCTCACAGGGGGCTGAAGATACGCAGTATTTT. The rearrangement joins TRBV9 to TRBJ2-3; TRBD1 matches at 9 bases. CDR1 is SGDLS and CDR2 is YYNGEE in the germline V gene. V lost 2 bases and J lost 5; bases outside the gene matches: 9. The CDR3 is 16 amino acids. The full variable domain, its missing parts supplied by reference TRBV9 and TRBJ2-3, is DSGVTQTPKHLITATGQRVTLRCSPRSGDLSVYWYQQSLDQGLQFLIQYYNGEERAKGNILERFSAQQFPDLHSELNLSSLELGDSALYFCASSVTSQGAEDTQYFGPGTRLTVL.

The rearrangement joins TRBV5-6 to TRBJ1-4; weak D call: TRBD1 (6 bases). Germline loops: CDR1 SGHDT, CDR2 YYEEEE. The CDR3 spans 17 residues. V lost 0 bases to trimming and J lost 0 bases, with 12 bases between them. CDR3 region: CASSLVVGTTTNEKLFF. The DNA for the CDR3 is TGTGCCAGCAGCTTGGTCGTCGGGACAACAACTAATGAAAAACTGTTTTTT.

The chain has TRBV9 and TRBJ2-5, with 8 positions matching TRBD2. Germline loops: CDR1 SGDLS, CDR2 YYNGEE. V was pared by 0 bases and J by 4 bases, with 8 bases of the junction left unmatched. The CDR3 totals 16 residues. For the CDR3, the DNA is TGTGCCAGCAGCGTAGCGGGAGGGGATGGCAGAGAGACCCAGTACTTC. Translating it yields CASSVAGGDGRETQYF.

The V gene is TRBV13, the J gene TRBJ1-2; perhaps TRBD1 as D (6 bases). CDR3 length: 18 amino acids. Trimming removed 8 bases from V and 8 bases from J, with 33 bases in between. CDR1 and CDR2 (germline): PRHDT, FYEKMQ (reference sequence). CDR3 loop: CASRPYREGSLIMGGYTF. CDR3 sequence (DNA): TGTGCCAGCCGTCCCTACAGGGAGGGAAGTCTGATAATGGGGGGCTACACCTTC. Full variable domain (rest looked up from reference TRBV13 and TRBJ1-2): AAGVIQSPRHLIKEKRETATLKCYPIPRHDTVYWYQQGPGQDPQFLISFYEKMQSDKGSIPDRFSAQQFSDYHSELNMSSLELGDSALYFCASRPYREGSLIMGGYTFGSGTRLTVV.